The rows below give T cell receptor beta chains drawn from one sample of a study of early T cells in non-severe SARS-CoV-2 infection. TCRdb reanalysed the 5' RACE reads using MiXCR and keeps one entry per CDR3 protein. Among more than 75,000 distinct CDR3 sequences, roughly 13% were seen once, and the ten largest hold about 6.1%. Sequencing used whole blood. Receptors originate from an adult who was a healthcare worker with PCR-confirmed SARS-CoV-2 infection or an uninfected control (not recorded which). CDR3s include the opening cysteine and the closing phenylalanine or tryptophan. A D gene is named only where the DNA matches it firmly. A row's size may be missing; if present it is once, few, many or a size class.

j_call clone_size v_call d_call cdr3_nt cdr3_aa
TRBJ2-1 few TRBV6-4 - TGTGCCAGCAGTGCCTCGGAAAGCTCCTACAATGAGCAGTTCTTC CASSASESSYNEQFF
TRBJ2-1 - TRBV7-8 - TGTGCCAGCGTGAGGGGGAGCGGGAATTCCTACAATGAGCAGTTCTTC CASVRGSGNSYNEQFF
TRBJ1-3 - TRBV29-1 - TGCAGCGTTGGATGGGATGGAAACACCATATATTTT CSVGWDGNTIYF
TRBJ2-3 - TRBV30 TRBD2 TGTGCCTGGAGTGTACAGGGTAGCGGGGGGACCAGTACGCAGTATTTT CAWSVQGSGGTSTQYF
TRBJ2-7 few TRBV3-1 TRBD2 TGTGCCAGCAGCCAAGGACTAGCGGGAGGGCCCAGAAACTTC CASSQGLAGGPRNF
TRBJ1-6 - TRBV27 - TGTGCCAGCAGTTTTGTTGGGGGCAATTCACCCCTCCACTTT CASSFVGGNSPLHF
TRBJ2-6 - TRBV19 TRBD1 TGTGCCAGTAGTGTCGACAGGGGCTCTGGGGCCAACGTCCTGACTTTC CASSVDRGSGANVLTF
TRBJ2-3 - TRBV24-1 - TGTGCCTCGACAGAGCCGCTCACAGATACGCAGTATTTT CASTEPLTDTQYF
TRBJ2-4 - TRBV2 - TGTGCCAGCAGGGAGCAGGGGAACAAAAACATTCAGTACTTC CASREQGNKNIQYF
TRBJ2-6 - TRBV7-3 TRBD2 TGTGCCAGCAGCCCACTAGCGGGAGCTTTCTCTGGGGCCAACGTCCTGACTTTC CASSPLAGAFSGANVLTF
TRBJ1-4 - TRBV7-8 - TGTGCCAGCGCGGATGGGACCAGACTGTCAACTAATGAAAAACTGTTTTTT CASADGTRLSTNEKLFF
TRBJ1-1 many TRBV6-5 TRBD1 TGTGCCACCACTTATACAGGGGCCACTGAAGCTTTCTTT CATTYTGATEAFF
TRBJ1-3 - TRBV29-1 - TGCAGCGTTGGAACCGGGACGGACTCTGGAAACACCATATATTTT CSVGTGTDSGNTIYF
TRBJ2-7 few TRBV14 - TGTGCCAGCAGCCAAGAAATCGGGGGTTACTACGAGCAGTACTTC CASSQEIGGYYEQYF
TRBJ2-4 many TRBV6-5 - TGTGCCAGCAGTCGTGGGACATTCCAAAACATTCAGTACTTC CASSRGTFQNIQYF
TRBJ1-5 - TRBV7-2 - TGTGCCAGCAGCTTAGTCCTCAATCAGCCCCAGCATTTT CASSLVLNQPQHF
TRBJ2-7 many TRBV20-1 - TGCAGTGCTACTCCGGGACACTCTTACGAGCAGTACTTC CSATPGHSYEQYF
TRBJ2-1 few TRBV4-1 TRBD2 TGCGCCAGCAGCCAAGTGGGGCGGGGGTACAATGAGCAGTTCTTC CASSQVGRGYNEQFF
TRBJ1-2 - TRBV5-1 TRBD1 TGCGCCAGCAGCTTGGGACAGGGGGCGAATGGCTACACCTTC CASSLGQGANGYTF
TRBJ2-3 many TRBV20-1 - TGCAGTGCTAGAGATCCCCCCGGTCGCACAGATACGCAGTATTTT CSARDPPGRTDTQYF
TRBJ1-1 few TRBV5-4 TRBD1 TGTGCCAGCAGCTCCCGGGACAGGGGTGACACTGAAGCTTTCTTT CASSSRDRGDTEAFF
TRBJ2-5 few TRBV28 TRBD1 TGTGCCAGCAGTTCACCCGATCACAGGGGGCTAGAGACCCAGTACTTC CASSSPDHRGLETQYF